This T cell receptor beta chain was sequenced in a study of blood T cell repertoires in COVID-19. Authors' data handling: Nucleated cell counts were estimated from reference gene primer amplification. Here immunoSEQ multiplex PCR was the method, and the copy in TCRdb shows in-frame clones only, minus some. The D gene and trimming were derived from the DNA, and the V and J assignments and clone size from that table. The sample holds roughly 160,000 clones, about 88% seen once. The V gene's germline CDR1 is SNHLY and CDR2 FYNNEI. CDR3 length equals 16 residues. V shed 6 bases, J shed 0 bases, and the junction held 7 bases outside the gene matches.

Specimen: peripheral blood. This sequence joins TRBV2 and TRBJ2-1, with TRBD2 identical over 8 bases. This sequence originates from a man aged 50 to 59 who had recovered from COVID-19. CDR3 loop: CASRVSGASSYNEQFF. The CDR3 region has the DNA TGTGCCAGCAGAGTTAGCGGGGCGAGCTCCTACAATGAGCAGTTCTTC.